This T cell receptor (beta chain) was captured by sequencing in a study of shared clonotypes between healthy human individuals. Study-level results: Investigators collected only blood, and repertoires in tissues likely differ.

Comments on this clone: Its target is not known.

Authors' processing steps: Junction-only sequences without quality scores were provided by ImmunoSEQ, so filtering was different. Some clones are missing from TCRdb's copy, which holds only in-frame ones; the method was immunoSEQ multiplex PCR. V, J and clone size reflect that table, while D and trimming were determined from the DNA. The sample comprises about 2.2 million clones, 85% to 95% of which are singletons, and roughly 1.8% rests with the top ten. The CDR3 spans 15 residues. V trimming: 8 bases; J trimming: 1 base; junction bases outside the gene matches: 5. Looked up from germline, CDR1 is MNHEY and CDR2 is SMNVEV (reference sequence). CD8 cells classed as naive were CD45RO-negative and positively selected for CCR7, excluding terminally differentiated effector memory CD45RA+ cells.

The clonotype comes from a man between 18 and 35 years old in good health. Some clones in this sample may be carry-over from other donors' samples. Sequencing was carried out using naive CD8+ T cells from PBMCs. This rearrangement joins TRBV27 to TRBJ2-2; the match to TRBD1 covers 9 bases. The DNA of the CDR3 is TGTGCCAGCTTAAAGGGACAGGGGAACACCGGGGAGCTGTTTTTT. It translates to CASLKGQGNTGELFF.